Given below is one TCR beta chain in context. Assay used: immunoSEQ multiplex PCR; TCRdb lists only in-frame clones, some missing. The sample contains roughly 90,000 clones, roughly 90% of which appear only once. The CDR3 sequence is 14 residues long. Germline CDR1 reads LNHNV; CDR2 reads YYDKDF (reference sequence). Trimming took 7 bases from V and 6 from J; bases not matched to a gene: 5. Patients of the Seattle cohort, enrolled during active infection, were followed longitudinally. The data originate from a study of blood T cell repertoires in COVID-19. Overall study context: In each case, the material was cDNA or gDNA derived from T cells, B-cell-depleted T cells, or PBMCs.

What was sequenced was peripheral blood. The V gene is TRBV15, the J gene TRBJ1-5; TRBD1 agrees at 11 bases. The sequence derives from a man between 50 and 59 years old with COVID-19, enrolled during active disease. For the CDR3, the DNA is TGTGCCACCACCAGCGGGACAGGGGGTCAGCCCCAGCATTTT. Translating gives CATTSGTGGQPQHF. Complete variable domain (other parts from reference TRBV15 and TRBJ1-5): DAMVIQNPRYQVTQFGKPVTLSCSQTLNHNVMYWYQQKSSQAPKLLFHYYDKDFNNEADTPDNFQSRRPNTSFCFLDIRSPGLGDTAMYLCATTSGTGGQPQHFGDGTRLSIL.